The clone carrying this T cell receptor beta chain was counted a single time. Its antigen is not identified. This sample was included in a study of Ad26.COV2.S vaccination and SARS-CoV-2 variants. Findings and caveats of the study: Non-spike TCR breadth did not differ much between vaccine and placebo recipients. Recipients given vaccine exceeded placebo recipients in spike-specific TCR breadth.

Documented treatment: some 20 received Ad26.COV2.S at low or high dose, single or two shots; several received placebo; per-sample allocation not given. Specimen acquisition occurred on day 63 following the initial vaccine or placebo injection. Trimming stripped 6 bases from V and 11 bases from J, with 19 bases between. The CDR3 runs 13 residues. Germline V gene sequence: CDR1 MNHEY, CDR2 SVGEGT. The protocol was immunoSEQ multiplex PCR, while the TCRdb copy is restricted to in-frame clones and leaves out a portion. Of hundreds of thousands of clones listed, roughly nine tenths were seen once; the top ten hold about 1.5%.

The source was peripheral blood, collected in a trial of Ad26.COV2.S vaccine versus placebo. The clonotype originates from a person aged 18-65 years who received the Ad26.COV2.S COVID-19 vaccine or a placebo. This chain connects TRBV6-2 or TRBV6-3 to TRBJ1-1; tentative D call: TRBD1 (6 bases). Written as DNA, the CDR3 is TGTGCCAGCAGCCTTCGGGAGGGGGTGCGTGCTTTCTTT. Amino acid sequence: CASSLREGVRAFF.